One and the same sample provided the 9 T cell receptor beta chains below, sequenced in a study of control samples from healthy donors and cancer patients. TCRdb keeps only in-frame clones here, not all; method: immunoSEQ multiplex PCR. The sample records about 140,000 clones, about 89% being singletons. The sample taken for sequencing was blood. The source of these receptors is a man aged 18 to 35 in good health.

The chain joins TRBV5-6 to TRBJ1-1; D unresolved. Trimming left V 2 bases short and J 5 bases short, with 19 bases between. Germline V lookup: CDR1 SGHDT, CDR2 YYEEEE. This CDR3 is built from 16 residues. CDR3 DNA sequence: TGTGCCAGCAGCTTCTTTGTCGAGGGTATACGTACTGAAGCTTTCTTT. Translation gives CASSFFVEGIRTEAFF.

The rearrangement uses TRBV13 and TRBJ1-2; no firm D call. The CDR3 spans 14 residues. The germline gives CDR1 PRHDT, CDR2 FYEKMQ (reference sequence). V lost 0 bases to trimming and J lost 5 bases, with 10 bases between them. CDR3 bases: TGTGCCAGCAGCTTAGGGCAGGAAGTATATGGCTACACCTTC. It is translated as CASSLGQEVYGYTF.

The V and J genes are TRBV6-6 and TRBJ1-4; 9 nucleotides line up with TRBD1. V shed 0 bases and J 5 bases; nucleotides not matched to a gene: 1. This CDR3 region has 15 residues. Germline CDR1 is MNHNY and CDR2 is SVGAGI (reference sequence). The CDR3 region is CASSYSGTGNEKLFF. The CDR3 DNA reads TGTGCCAGCAGTTACTCTGGGACAGGGAATGAAAAACTGTTTTTT.

In this sample, this clone turned up once. Written as DNA, the CDR3 is TGTGCCAGCAGCCCCCTTAGCGGGGGGGCGAACACCGGGGAGCTGTTTTTT. Protein: CASSPLSGGANTGELFF. V and J are TRBV3-1 (or the pseudogene TRBV3-2) and TRBJ2-2; 11 bases map to TRBD2. V was pared by 4 bases and J by 0 bases, with 4 bases of the junction left unmatched. The germline V gene encodes CDR1 LGHDT and CDR2 YNNKEL (reference sequence). The CDR3 loop spans 17 amino acids.

This chain links TRBV27 with TRBJ1-2; D is undetermined. This CDR3 spans 13 amino acids. Germline V CDR1 and CDR2: MNHEY, SMNVEV (reference sequence). With 4 bases removed from V and 4 bases from J, the gap between germline ends came to 10 bases. DNA of the CDR3: TGTGCCAGCAGTTCGGTAGGGTTCTATGGCTACACCTTC. This sequence encodes CASSSVGFYGYTF.

A remark on this clone: At one end, the junction sequence differs from germline, possibly due to a read error. The chain uses TRBV4-1 and TRBJ1-2, with D hard to call. This CDR3 is 15 amino acids long. Germline CDR1 MGHRA, CDR2 YSYEKL. The chain's CDR3 is CASSARAGWFDGCTF. The CDR3 DNA follows: TGCGCCAGCAGCGCTAGGGCGGGTTGGTTCGATGGCTGCACCTTC.

The chain links TRBV6-5 to TRBJ1-2; 8 nucleotides line up with TRBD1. The trim removed 6 bases at V and 6 bases at J, leaving 3 bases unmatched. Germline-derived CDR1 and CDR2 are MNHEY and SVGAGI. The CDR3 length is 12 residues. The CDR3 sequence: CASSETGDGYTF. The CDR3 DNA follows: TGTGCCAGCAGCGAGACAGGGGATGGCTACACCTTC.

This chain connects TRBV6-5 to TRBJ1-5, with D unclear. CDR3 size: 16 residues. V gave up 0 bases and J gave up 9 bases, with 18 bases separating them. Per germline, CDR1 MNHEY and CDR2 SVGAGI. The CDR3 sequence: CASSYSRRAVGGPQHF. The CDR3 DNA sequence: TGTGCCAGCAGTTACTCGAGGCGGGCAGTCGGCGGGCCCCAGCATTTT.

The chain combines TRBV3-1 (or the pseudogene TRBV3-2) with TRBJ2-7, with D possibly being TRBD1 or TRBD2 (6 bases each). The V and J ends lost 1 base and 7 bases respectively, with 20 bases between them. Germline V gene sequence: CDR1 LGHDT, CDR2 YNNKEL (reference sequence). The CDR3 consists of 16 residues. CDR3 protein: CASSQGLGRGRGEQYF. The CDR3 coding sequence is TGTGCCAGCAGCCAAGGCTTGGGACGGGGGCGCGGAGAGCAGTACTTC.